The 6 T cell receptor beta chains reported below all come from one sample, sequenced in a study of blood T cells in healthy people across ages (dated by TCRdb to between 2015 and 2016). The library came from 5' RACE. Sequencing took place on an Illumina HiSeq 2500. The second PCR ran for roughly 7 to 11 cycles and used a J-beta primer mix along with a sample-barcoded 5' primer. TCRdb ran its own pipeline on the public reads, namely fastp trimming at Q25 and MiXCR clone calling, and kept in-frame beta chains. Every CDR3 protein is listed once, alongside the most common genes and DNA of its rows. The sample table lists over 750,000 distinct CDR3 sequences, about 25% of them with a count of one. The ten top clones hold roughly a tenth of the sample. This sample also appeared in a second study, on T cells of mothers and their children.

Material for sequencing was blood. The receptors here all came from a boy aged 5-17 years in good health.

This clonotype was counted a few times. This chain joins TRBV11-1 and TRBJ2-2; a weak D match, TRBD1 (6 bases). V was shortened by 4 bases and J by 6 bases, with 12 bases between the two germline ends. The CDR3 consists of 14 residues. Germline V gene lookup returns CDR1 SGHAT and CDR2 FQDESV (reference sequence). For the CDR3, the DNA is TGTGCCAGCAGCTACAGGGAGAGGGCCGGGGAGCTGTTTTTT. This codes for CASSYRERAGELFF.

The chain carries TRBV7-2 and TRBJ2-3; 10 bases line up with TRBD2. Germline V gene data show CDR1 as SGHTA and CDR2 as FQGNSA. CDR3 length: 18 residues. After removal of 2 bases from V and 2 bases from J, the junction contained 10 bases not matched to a gene. The chain's CDR3 is CASSLRGELAGPTDTQYF. The CDR3 region has the DNA TGTGCCAGCAGCTTAAGAGGGGAACTAGCGGGGCCCACAGATACGCAGTATTTT.

This rearrangement joins TRBV5-1 to TRBJ2-1; 10 bases are shared with TRBD2. This CDR3 has 14 residues. V shed 6 bases, J shed 3 bases, and the junction held 3 bases outside the gene matches. The germline gives CDR1 SGHRS, CDR2 YFSETQ. The chain's CDR3 is CASKVAGGYNEQFF. The CDR3 DNA is TGCGCCAGCAAAGTAGCGGGAGGCTACAATGAGCAGTTCTTC.

The genes are TRBV28 and TRBJ2-7, with D possibly being TRBD1 or TRBD2 (5 bases each). The CDR3 covers 15 residues. In germline, CDR1 is MDHEN, CDR2 SYDVKM. The V end was cut by 1 base, the J end by 2 bases, with 12 bases between. As DNA, the CDR3 is TGTGCCAGCAGTTTATATTCCGGGGCTACCTACGAGCAGTACTTC. Its protein is CASSLYSGATYEQYF. Full variable domain (missing parts from reference TRBV28 and TRBJ2-7): DVKVTQSSRYLVKRTGEKVFLECVQDMDHENMFWYRQDPGLGLRLIYFSYDVKMKEKGDIPEGYSVSREKKERFSLILESASTNQTSMYLCASSLYSGATYEQYFGPGTRLTVT.

The rearrangement links TRBV9 to TRBJ2-7; perhaps TRBD2 as D (5 bases). Germline CDR1 SGDLS, CDR2 YYNGEE. Trimming took 1 base from V and 0 from J, leaving 5 bases between them. The CDR3 totals 13 residues. Here the CDR3 DNA reads TGTGCCAGCAGCGTAACTAGCTCCTACGAGCAGTACTTC. Translation: CASSVTSSYEQYF.

The rearrangement links TRBV6-1 to TRBJ1-5, with D uncertain. V lost 4 bases and J lost 6, with 4 bases in between. The CDR3 is 11 amino acids. CDR1 and CDR2 (germline): MNHNS, SASEGT. The CDR3 nucleotides read TGTGCCAGCAGTGCAGGTCAGCCCCAGCATTTT. It translates to CASSAGQPQHF.